A selection of T cell receptor beta chains follows, all from one sample in a study of PD-1 blockade in classical Hodgkin lymphoma. Profiled with immunoSEQ multiplex PCR; TCRdb holds only in-frame clones, not every one. The sample has tens of thousands of clones; 70% to 80% are singletons. Sequencing was performed on peripheral blood mononuclear cells (PBMCs), taken before the second cycle of nivolumab. The source of these receptors is a human donor with classical Hodgkin lymphoma. The CDR3 runs from the conserved cysteine through the conserved F or W. A D gene is named only where the DNA matches it firmly. Part of the rows lack a size; the others show once, few, many or a class for expanded clones.

size: .
V: TRBV18
length: 14
D: .
J: TRBJ2-1
DNA: TGTGCCAGCTCAACCGGGACGCATGACAATGAGCAGTTCTTC
CDR3: CASSTGTHDNEQFF

size: .
V: TRBV14
length: 16
D: TRBD2
J: TRBJ2-1
DNA: TGTGCCAGCAGCCAAGGGGGCAGCGGGAGTCAGAATGAGCAGTTCTTC
CDR3: CASSQGGSGSQNEQFF

size: .
V: TRBV2
length: 16
D: TRBD2
J: TRBJ2-1
DNA: TGTGCCAGCAGCCCCGGGGGAGGGGCGGTTGGGAATGAGCAGTTCTTC
CDR3: CASSPGGGAVGNEQFF

size: once
V: TRBV4-3
length: 15
D: .
J: TRBJ2-3
DNA: TGCGCCAGCAGCCAAGGGAGCGGGCCGGCAGATACGCAGTATTTT
CDR3: CASSQGSGPADTQYF

size: few
V: TRBV7-2
length: 16
D: TRBD2
J: TRBJ2-5
DNA: TGTGCCAGCAGCTTAGGGGTAGCGGGGGGCCAAGAGACCCAGTACTTC
CDR3: CASSLGVAGGQETQYF

size: once
V: TRBV5-1
length: 19
D: TRBD1
J: TRBJ2-1
DNA: TGCGCCAGCAGCTTGGTGGGGGTGAAGGGGGCTGGGCCCTACAATGAGCAGTTCTTC
CDR3: CASSLVGVKGAGPYNEQFF

size: .
V: TRBV19
length: 15
D: .
J: TRBJ2-1
DNA: TGTGCCAGTAGTATAGCTAGAGGGGCCTACAATGAGCAGTTCTTC
CDR3: CASSIARGAYNEQFF

size: .
V: TRBV7-9
length: 14
D: .
J: TRBJ2-5
DNA: TGTGCCAGCAGCTTAGATAGGACCCAAGAGACCCAGTACTTC
CDR3: CASSLDRTQETQYF

size: .
V: TRBV5-8
length: 15
D: TRBD2
J: TRBJ2-3
DNA: TGTGCCAGCAGCGCCGGGACTAGGAGCACAGATACGCAGTATTTT
CDR3: CASSAGTRSTDTQYF

size: .
V: TRBV5-5
length: 14
D: .
J: TRBJ2-3
DNA: TGTGCCAGCAGCTTGGGCCAGGGTGTTGATACGCAGTATTTT
CDR3: CASSLGQGVDTQYF

size: .
V: TRBV6-5
length: 15
D: .
J: TRBJ2-7
DNA: TGTGCCAGCCGGCCCCGGAGTGCCAGCTCCTACGAGCAGTACTTC
CDR3: CASRPRSASSYEQYF

size: .
V: TRBV6-6
length: 13
D: .
J: TRBJ1-5
DNA: TGTGCCAGCAGTCCCGATTACAATCAGCCCCAGCATTTT
CDR3: CASSPDYNQPQHF

size: .
V: TRBV11-3
length: 14
D: .
J: TRBJ2-5
DNA: TGTGCCAGCAGCTTAGAAGGGGGATTGAAGACCCAGTACTTC
CDR3: CASSLEGGLKTQYF

size: .
V: TRBV30
length: 13
D: TRBD1
J: TRBJ1-2
DNA: TGTGCCTGGAGTGTCCAGGGGGCGTCTGGCTACACCTTC
CDR3: CAWSVQGASGYTF

size: .
V: TRBV28
length: 15
D: TRBD1
J: TRBJ2-7
DNA: TGTGCCAGCAGTTCCGCGGGGACAGGGTCTAACGAGCAGTACTTC
CDR3: CASSSAGTGSNEQYF

size: .
V: TRBV9
length: 16
D: .
J: TRBJ2-1
DNA: TGTGCCAGCAGCGTATCTAGTCAGGGGGGATACAATGAGCAGTTCTTC
CDR3: CASSVSSQGGYNEQFF

size: .
V: TRBV4-2
length: 15
D: TRBD2
J: TRBJ2-1
DNA: TGTGCCAGCAGCCAAGAGGGACTAGGGAGCCCTGAGCAGTTCTTC
CDR3: CASSQEGLGSPEQFF

size: .
V: TRBV7-3
length: 18
D: TRBD2
J: TRBJ2-7
DNA: TGTGCCAGCAGCCCAAAGGCCCCTAGACTAGCGGGAACCTACGAGCAGTACTTC
CDR3: CASSPKAPRLAGTYEQYF

size: .
V: TRBV7-2
length: 17
D: .
J: TRBJ2-1
DNA: TGTGCCAGCAGTTCAACCGGGACGCTAGAGTACTACAATGAGCAGTTCTTC
CDR3: CASSSTGTLEYYNEQFF

size: .
V: TRBV7-9
length: 15
D: TRBD1
J: TRBJ1-1
DNA: TGTGCCAGCAGGGGACAGGCCAACATGAACACTGAAGCTTTCTTT
CDR3: CASRGQANMNTEAFF

size: .
V: TRBV19
length: 13
D: .
J: TRBJ2-7
DNA: TGTGCCAGTAGTACCGGACGACTAGGTGGGCAGTACTTC
CDR3: CASSTGRLGGQYF

size: few
V: TRBV7-6
length: 15
D: TRBD2
J: TRBJ2-5
DNA: TGTGCCAGCAGCTTAAGCGGGGGGCGCCAAGAGACCCAGTACTTC
CDR3: CASSLSGGRQETQYF

size: .
V: TRBV4-2
length: 18
D: .
J: TRBJ1-6
DNA: TGTGCCAGCAGCCAAGAGCTTCGGGGGGGCTCCTATAATTCACCCCTCCACTTT
CDR3: CASSQELRGGSYNSPLHF

size: once
V: TRBV21-1
length: 17
D: .
J: TRBJ2-6
DNA: TGTGCCAGCAGCAAGAAGCCCCGGCGGGCTGGGGCCAACGTCCTGACTTTC
CDR3: CASSKKPRRAGANVLTF

size: .
V: TRBV11-3
length: 14
D: .
J: TRBJ1-3
DNA: TGTGCCAGCAGCTTCGGACAGCTTGGAAACACCATATATTTT
CDR3: CASSFGQLGNTIYF

size: once
V: TRBV4-1
length: 14
D: .
J: TRBJ1-1
DNA: TGCGCCAGCAGCCAAGATGGGGGGTACACTGAAGCTTTCTTT
CDR3: CASSQDGGYTEAFF

size: .
V: TRBV7-2
length: 16
D: .
J: TRBJ2-5
DNA: TGTGCCAGCAGCTCTCAACAGGGATTTAAGATCGGGACCCAGTACTTC
CDR3: CASSSQQGFKIGTQYF

size: once
V: TRBV6-5
length: 14
D: .
J: TRBJ1-5
DNA: TGTGCCAGCAGTTACACCCCCGAGGTTCAGCCCCAGCATTTT
CDR3: CASSYTPEVQPQHF

size: .
V: TRBV5-1
length: 15
D: TRBD2
J: TRBJ2-7
DNA: TGCGCCAGCAGCCCCCTGAGCGGGGGGACCTACGAGCAGTACTTC
CDR3: CASSPLSGGTYEQYF

size: .
V: TRBV19
length: 17
D: .
J: TRBJ2-3
DNA: TGTGCCAGTAGTATGGTGGATTCTGGGGTCTGGGCAGATACGCAGTATTTT
CDR3: CASSMVDSGVWADTQYF

size: .
V: TRBV2
length: 15
D: .
J: TRBJ2-7
DNA: TGTGCCAGCAGTGCGGACAACCTACCCAGCTACGAGCAGTACTTC
CDR3: CASSADNLPSYEQYF

size: once
V: TRBV6-6
length: 15
D: .
J: TRBJ1-3
DNA: TGTGCCAGCAGTGACGGGAAAAGCTCTGGAAACACCATATATTTT
CDR3: CASSDGKSSGNTIYF

size: medium-sized
V: TRBV28
length: 11
D: TRBD1
J: TRBJ2-7
DNA: TGTGCCAGCCACACGACAGGGGTAAAGTACTTC
CDR3: CASHTTGVKYF